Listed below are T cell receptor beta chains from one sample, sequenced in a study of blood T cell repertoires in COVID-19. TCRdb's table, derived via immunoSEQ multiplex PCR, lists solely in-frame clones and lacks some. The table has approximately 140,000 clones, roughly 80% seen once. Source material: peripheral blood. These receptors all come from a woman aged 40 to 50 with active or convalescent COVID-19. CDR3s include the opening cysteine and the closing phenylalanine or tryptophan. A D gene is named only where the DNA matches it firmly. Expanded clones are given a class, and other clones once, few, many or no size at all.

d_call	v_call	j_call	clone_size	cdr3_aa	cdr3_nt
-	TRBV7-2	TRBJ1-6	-	CASSLAQTNSPLHF	TGTGCCAGCAGCTTAGCTCAGACAAATTCACCCCTCCACTTT
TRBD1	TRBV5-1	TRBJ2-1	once	CASSWGDRDGNEQFF	TGCGCCAGCAGCTGGGGGGACAGGGACGGAAATGAGCAGTTCTTC
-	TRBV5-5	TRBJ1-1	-	CASSFLRNTEAFF	TGTGCCAGCAGCTTTCTAAGGAACACTGAAGCTTTCTTT
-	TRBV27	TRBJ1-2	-	CASRRRGSPTNYGYTF	TGTGCCAGCAGACGCCGGGGTAGTCCAACTAACTATGGCTACACCTTC
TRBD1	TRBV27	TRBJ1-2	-	CASSFQGAGGYTF	TGTGCCAGCAGTTTTCAGGGGGCGGGGGGCTACACCTTC
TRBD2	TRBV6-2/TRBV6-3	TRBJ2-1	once	CASSQLAGERNEQFF	TGTGCCAGCAGCCAACTAGCGGGAGAAAGAAATGAGCAGTTCTTC
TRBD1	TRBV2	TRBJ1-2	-	CASSGRQGAQGYTF	TGTGCCAGCAGTGGTCGGCAGGGGGCTCAGGGCTACACCTTC
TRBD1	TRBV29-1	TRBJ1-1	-	CSVRTGPGTEAFF	TGCAGCGTCCGGACAGGTCCGGGCACTGAAGCTTTCTTT
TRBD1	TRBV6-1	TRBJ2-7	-	CASSEALGQPRIGQYF	TGTGCCAGCAGTGAAGCGCTGGGACAGCCCAGGATTGGGCAGTACTTC
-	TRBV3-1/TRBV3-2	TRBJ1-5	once	CASSQAPAGTRPQHF	TGTGCCAGCAGCCAAGCCCCAGCGGGCACGCGGCCCCAGCATTTT
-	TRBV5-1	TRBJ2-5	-	CASSLAPGTGGQETQYF	TGCGCCAGCAGCTTGGCCCCGGGGACCGGGGGCCAAGAGACCCAGTACTTC
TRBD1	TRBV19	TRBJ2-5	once	CASSSQDRNQETQYF	TGTGCCAGTAGTTCCCAGGACAGGAACCAAGAGACCCAGTACTTC
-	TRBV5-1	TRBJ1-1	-	CASSRGANTEAFF	TGCGCCAGCAGCCGGGGGGCGAACACTGAAGCTTTCTTT
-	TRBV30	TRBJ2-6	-	CAWSATAISGANVLTF	TGTGCCTGGAGTGCGACAGCCATCTCTGGGGCCAACGTCCTGACTTTC
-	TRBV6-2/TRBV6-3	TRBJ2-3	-	CASSYSGGSPTDTQYF	TGTGCCAGCAGTTACTCAGGGGGTTCCCCCACAGATACGCAGTATTTT
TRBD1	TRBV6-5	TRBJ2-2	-	CASGGGTGETGELFF	TGTGCCAGCGGCGGAGGGACAGGGGAAACCGGGGAGCTGTTTTTT
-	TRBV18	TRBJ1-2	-	CASSPGKQGGYTF	TGTGCCAGCTCACCGGGTAAACAGGGAGGCTACACCTTC
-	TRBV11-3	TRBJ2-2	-	CASSRRRGLGELFF	TGTGCCAGCAGCCGGAGACGGGGATTAGGGGAGCTGTTTTTT
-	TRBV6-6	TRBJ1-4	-	CASRGTSNREEGLFF	TGTGCCAGCAGGGGTACGAGCAACAGGGAAGAGGGACTGTTTTTT
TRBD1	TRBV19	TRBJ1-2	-	CASSITQGAAYGYTF	TGTGCCAGTAGTATCACACAGGGGGCTGCCTATGGCTACACCTTC
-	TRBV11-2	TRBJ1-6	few	CASSLPGGPISSPLHF	TGTGCCAGCAGCCTCCCGGGGGGCCCCATCTCATCACCCCTCCACTTT
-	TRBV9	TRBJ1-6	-	CASSVHYNSPLHF	TGTGCCAGCAGCGTACACTATAATTCACCCCTCCACTTT
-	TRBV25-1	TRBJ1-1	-	CASHPSGSTEAFF	TGTGCCAGCCACCCGTCGGGTAGCACTGAAGCTTTCTTT
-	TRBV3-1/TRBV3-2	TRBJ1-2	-	CASSPLSNYGYTF	TGTGCCAGCAGCCCCCTTTCGAACTATGGCTACACCTTC
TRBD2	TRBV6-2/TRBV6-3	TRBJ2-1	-	CASSYGTSGAYNEQFF	TGTGCCAGCAGTTACGGTACTAGCGGAGCCTACAATGAGCAGTTCTTC
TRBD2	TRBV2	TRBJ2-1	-	CARREAPGGYNEQFF	TGTGCCAGGAGGGAGGCCCCGGGGGGTTACAATGAGCAGTTCTTC
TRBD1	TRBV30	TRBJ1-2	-	CAWRIDRVRGGYTF	TGTGCCTGGAGGATTGACAGGGTACGGGGTGGCTACACCTTC
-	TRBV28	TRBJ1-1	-	CASSTLNTEAFF	TGTGCCAGCAGCACTTTGAACACTGAAGCTTTCTTT
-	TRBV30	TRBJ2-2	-	CAYTQGGNTGELFF	TGTGCCTACACCCAGGGGGGTAACACCGGGGAGCTGTTTTTT
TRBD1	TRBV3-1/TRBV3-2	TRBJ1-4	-	CASSRGRTGGRLTNEKLFF	TGTGCCAGCAGCCGGGGACGGACAGGGGGCCGTTTGACTAATGAAAAACTGTTTTTT
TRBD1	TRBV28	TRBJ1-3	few	CASNLSGTGDSRSGNTIYF	TGTGCCAGCAACCTATCCGGGACAGGGGACTCCCGCTCTGGAAACACCATATATTTT
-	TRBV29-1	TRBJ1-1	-	CSVEWGSIGNTEAFF	TGCAGCGTTGAATGGGGCAGCATAGGGAACACTGAAGCTTTCTTT
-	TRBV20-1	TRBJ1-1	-	CSVRDFTEAFF	TGCAGTGTCAGAGACTTCACTGAAGCTTTCTTT
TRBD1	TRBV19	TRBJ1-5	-	CASSMGQGNQPQHF	TGTGCCAGTAGTATGGGACAGGGAAATCAGCCCCAGCATTTT
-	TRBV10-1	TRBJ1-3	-	CASSWEEGWTGNTIYF	TGCGCCAGCAGTTGGGAGGAGGGGTGGACTGGAAACACCATATATTTT
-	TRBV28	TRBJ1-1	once	CASRLAISRNTEAFF	TGTGCCAGCAGACTCGCTATTTCCCGGAACACTGAAGCTTTCTTT
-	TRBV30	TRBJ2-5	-	CAWSVQRVRSPRETQYF	TGTGCCTGGAGTGTACAGAGGGTGAGATCCCCTCGCGAGACCCAGTACTTC
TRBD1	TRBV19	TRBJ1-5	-	CASSIDLTGTGDQPQHF	TGTGCCAGTAGTATCGACCTAACCGGGACAGGCGATCAGCCCCAGCATTTT
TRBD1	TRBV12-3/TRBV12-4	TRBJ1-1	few	CASSTGTGGPSF	TGTGCCAGCAGCACCGGGACAGGGGGCCCTTCCTTT
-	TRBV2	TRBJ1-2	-	CASSSDRSVYGYTF	TGTGCCAGCAGTTCCGACAGGAGCGTCTATGGCTACACCTTC
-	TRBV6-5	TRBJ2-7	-	CASSYRGSSSEQYF	TGTGCCAGCAGTTACCGGGGGAGTTCAAGCGAGCAGTACTTC
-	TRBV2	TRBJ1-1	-	CASSEWEAGNTEAFF	TGTGCCAGCAGTGAGTGGGAGGCCGGGAACACTGAAGCTTTCTTT
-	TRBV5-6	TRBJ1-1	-	CASSLPVFTEAFF	TGTGCCAGCAGCTTGCCCGTCTTCACTGAAGCTTTCTTT
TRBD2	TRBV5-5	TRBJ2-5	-	CASSLGLAGAETQYF	TGTGCCAGCAGCTTGGGACTAGCGGGAGCAGAGACCCAGTACTTC
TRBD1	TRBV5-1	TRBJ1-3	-	CASSLARTGPLSGNTIYF	TGCGCCAGCAGCTTGGCGAGGACAGGGCCGCTGTCTGGAAACACCATATATTTT